This T cell receptor (beta chain) was profiled in a study of blood T cell repertoires in COVID-19. Looking at the study overall: Sites in the United States, Italy and Spain provided acute and convalescent COVID-19 samples. From T cells, B-cell-depleted T cells, or PBMCs came the material, which was cDNA or gDNA.

The germline CDR1 and CDR2 sequences are MNHEY and SMNVEV (reference sequence). There are 15 residues in the CDR3. V lost 3 bases to trimming and J lost 4 bases; unmatched junction nucleotides: 5. It was during active infection that Seattle patients were enrolled and then longitudinally followed. Per the authors' pipeline: Reference gene primer amplification in the assay estimated nucleated cell counts. TCRdb's table, derived via immunoSEQ multiplex PCR, lists solely in-frame clones and lacks some. That table is the source of V, J and clone size, and D and trimming were worked out from the DNA. This sample has hundreds of thousands of clones, with under 85% found just once.

The sample comprised peripheral blood. This sequence originates from a woman aged 25 to 45 with COVID-19, enrolled during active disease. The gene calls are TRBV27 and TRBJ2-7, with 11 bases that match TRBD2. In DNA form, the CDR3 reads TGTGCCAGCAGTTTTTTAACTAGCGGGAGATACGAGCAGTACTTC. Amino acid sequence: CASSFLTSGRYEQYF.